This T cell receptor (beta chain) was captured by sequencing in a study of CD8+ T cells in alopecia areata. Study-wide context: Tofacitinib was taken orally by treated patients, and the dose was 5 to 10 mg twice daily. Findings and caveats of the study: For lesional scalp, especially alopecia totalis/universalis, clonality was higher than in normal scalp. In patients, TCRs were shared less clearly than in mice, and HLA may possibly be involved.

It was cDNA, reverse transcribed from extracted RNA, that served as the sequencing template. The method was immunoSEQ multiplex PCR; TCRdb's version includes in-frame clones alone and lacks a portion of them. The table lists roughly 170,000 clones, over 50% of them singletons. About this clone itself: Its antigen is not known.

Peripheral blood samples and lesional scalp punch biopsies were obtained from alopecia areata patients. The germline V gene encodes CDR1 SQVTM and CDR2 ANQGSEA. The CDR3 runs 14 residues. V shed 7 bases, J shed 6 bases, and the junction held 12 bases outside the gene matches. This TCR came from a human donor with alopecia areata. The input for sequencing was CD4+ T cells sorted from blood, taken at week 0. V is TRBV29-1 and J is TRBJ1-2; 9 positions match TRBD1. The CDR3 protein is CSASLSGTGNGYTF. CDR3 in DNA: TGCAGCGCCTCCTTATCCGGGACAGGGAATGGCTACACCTTC.